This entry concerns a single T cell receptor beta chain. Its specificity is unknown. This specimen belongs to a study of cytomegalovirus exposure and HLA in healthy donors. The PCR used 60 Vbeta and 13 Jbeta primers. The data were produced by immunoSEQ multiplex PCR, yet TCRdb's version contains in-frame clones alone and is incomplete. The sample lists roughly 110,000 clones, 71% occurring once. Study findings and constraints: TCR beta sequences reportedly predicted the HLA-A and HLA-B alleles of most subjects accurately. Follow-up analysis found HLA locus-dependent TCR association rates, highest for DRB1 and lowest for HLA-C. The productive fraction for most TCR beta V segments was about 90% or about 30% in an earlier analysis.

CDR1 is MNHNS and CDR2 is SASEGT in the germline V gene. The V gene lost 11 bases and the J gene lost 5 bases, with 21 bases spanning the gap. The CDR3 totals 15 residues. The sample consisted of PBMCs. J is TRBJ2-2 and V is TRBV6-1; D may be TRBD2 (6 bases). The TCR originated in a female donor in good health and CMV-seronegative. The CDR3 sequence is CASAGGDFDTGELFF. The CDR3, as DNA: TGTGCCTCAGCAGGAGGGGATTTTGATACCGGGGAGCTGTTTTTT.